The 4 T cell receptor beta chains below all came from one sample that was sequenced in a study of control samples from healthy donors and cancer patients. Some clones are missing from TCRdb's copy, which holds only in-frame ones; the method was immunoSEQ multiplex PCR. The sample lists approximately 82,000 clones; 85% to 95% were seen once. The sequencing input was blood. These receptors came from a woman aged 18 to 35 in good health.

The chain has TRBV11-2 and TRBJ1-2, with 7 bases matching TRBD1. This CDR3 is built from 15 residues. V shed 5 bases and J 4 bases; nucleotides not matched to a gene: 10. Germline CDR1 is SGHAT and CDR2 is FQNNGV. CDR3 region: CASSLPGQQSYGYTF. For the CDR3, the DNA is TGTGCCAGCAGCCTCCCGGGACAGCAAAGCTATGGCTACACCTTC.

This clone was detected once. The identical CDR3 is also encoded by other nucleotide sequences in the sample. The chain joins TRBV28 to TRBJ1-4; D perhaps matches TRBD1 (6 bases). Trimming pared 5 bases from V and 8 bases from J, leaving 18 bases between. The CDR3 is 15 residues long. Germline V gene sequence: CDR1 MDHEN, CDR2 SYDVKM. CDR3 DNA: TGTGCCAGCAGTACAACAGGGTTGACCCCCGAAAAACTGTTTTTT. It codes for CASSTTGLTPEKLFF.

The chain couples TRBV10-3 to TRBJ2-1; D is uncertain. Germline CDR1 and CDR2: ENHRY and SYGVKD. The CDR3 is 12 amino acids. Trimming shortened V by 10 bases and J by 8 bases, and 15 bases separated the two germline ends. The CDR3 loop reads CATSVVADEQFF. The CDR3 DNA follows: TGTGCCACTTCAGTGGTGGCCGATGAGCAGTTCTTC.

V usage is TRBV18 and J usage is TRBJ1-2; 8 nucleotides agree with TRBD1. The CDR3 spans 16 residues. With 3 bases clipped from V and 2 bases from J, the junction kept 8 bases outside the gene matches. Per germline, CDR1 KGHSH and CDR2 LQKENI. CDR3 nucleotides: TGTGCCAGCTCACCCAGCAGACAGGGGAGGAACTATGGCTACACCTTC. Translating it yields CASSPSRQGRNYGYTF.